This paragraph covers one T cell receptor beta chain sequence. This sample is part of a study of blood T cell repertoires in COVID-19. Looking at the study overall: Acute and convalescent COVID-19 specimens originated in the United States, Italy and Spain. In each case, the material was cDNA or gDNA derived from T cells, B-cell-depleted T cells, or PBMCs.

As originally analysed: Amplified reference gene primers provided the basis for estimating nucleated cell counts. Sequenced by immunoSEQ multiplex PCR; TCRdb stores in-frame clones only, minus some. The V and J calls and clone size are taken from that table; D and trimming were inferred from the DNA. The sample has around 100,000 clones, approximately 80% seen once. The sequence was collected from a man in his 70s with active or convalescent COVID-19. Sequenced input: peripheral blood.

CDR3 DNA sequence: TGTGCCAGCAGTCCCTTAGCGGGGGGGACCGATACGCAGTATTTT. It yields the protein CASSPLAGGTDTQYF. V and J are TRBV27 and TRBJ2-3, with TRBD2 matching 11 bases. The length of the CDR3 is 15 residues. CDR1 and CDR2 from the germline V gene are MNHEY and SMNVEV (reference sequence). With 5 bases clipped from V and 6 bases from J, the junction kept 7 bases outside the gene matches.